This T cell receptor (beta chain) comes out of a study of somatic mutations in cytotoxic T cells in rheumatoid arthritis (dated by TCRdb to between 2016 and 2019). Turning to the overall study: Peripheral blood (around 29 ml EDTA) was collected from patients immediately after diagnosis and before any treatment began. Patient and control groups had essentially identical median ages. To characterize clonality, the study used TCRB deep sequencing while asking whether somatic mutations are carried by expanded CD8+ T-cell clones in newly diagnosed, untreated rheumatoid arthritis. For 55 to 70 rheumatoid arthritis patients and approximately 20 healthy controls, TCRB deep sequencing was carried out. A FACSAria II or Sony SH800 was used to flow-sort some V beta antibody-stained T-cell populations at nearly 100% purity, and TCRB sequencing was also done on sorted V beta1+ cells. Results the study describes overall, beyond this receptor: There was no significant difference in CD8+ T-cell clonality between rheumatoid arthritis patients and age-matched healthy controls. The finding that TRBV07 was slightly underrepresented in patients was left unadjusted for multiple comparisons. Viral specificity could not be ruled out by absence from virus-specific databases, and the antigen targets of the expanded CD8+ clones remained unknown. The largest CD8+ clone made up more than 20% of CD8+ cells in about an eighth of the 65 patients, and blood and synovial fluid shared several identical CD8+ TCRB sequences. An increase of CD8+ clonality with age was seen in patients (Spearman r ≈ 0.5) but not in healthy controls.

TCRB CDR3 sequencing used the immunoSEQ assay on genomic DNA. As for how the authors treated the data: Only a few patient CD8+ clones larger than 1% matched published virus-specific TCRB sequences when compared against them. Only productive TCRB rearrangements were included in the analyses. A clone was defined by a unique TCRB CDR3 sequence, and clonality was computed as a productive clonality index based on Shannon entropy. The template counts of each clone relative to the total templates per sample were used to calculate repertoire overlap between two samples. V-gene usage from TCRB sequencing and V-gene usage measured by flow cytometry were correlated (Spearman r of about 0.61). What TCRdb holds here is the immuneACCESS table cut down to in-frame rearrangements. Part of the clones is not present; checked against another copy, under half of the missing clones reflect an unresolved V gene, and the others are unexplained. The V and J calls and clone size were taken over from that table, and D and trimming were inferred from the DNA. Recorded for this sample are over 3,500 clones; about nine tenths of them occurred a single time. Together, the top ten hold about 26% of the sample.

Flow cytometry confirmed the purity of CD4+ and CD8+ cells that had been isolated by positive magnetic bead selection on an AutoMACS. After a first flow cytometry screen using a TCR V beta antibody panel, clonal expansions were characterized through TCRB deep sequencing of sorted CD8+ fractions. Isolation of peripheral blood mononuclear cells was done through Ficoll-Paque PLUS density gradient separation. Using Nucleospin Tissue or Tissue XS kits, DNA was extracted from CD4-enriched, CD8-enriched or PBMC samples, with quantification by a Qubit 2.0 fluorometer. The CDR3 holds 14 amino acids from the cysteine to the phenylalanine. CDR3 DNA is the only sequence kept; it has 42 bases, read in frame from the first base. The germline V gene supplies CDR1 MDHEN and CDR2 SYDVKM. The trim is 1 base for V and 2 bases for J, with a gap of 9 bases between the germline ends. With regard to this clone: Its antigen is still unknown. Base qualities were left out, and no much larger clone turns up one base away.

The sequence links TRBV28 to TRBJ2-7; TRBD1 is a weak D gene call, 5 bases matching. The sequencing input was CD8+ T cells sorted from blood. This sequence was found in a woman aged 70-85 years with rheumatoid arthritis. The DNA is TGTGCCAGCAGTTTATTCGACAGCCCCTACGAGCAGTACTTC. It is translated as CASSLFDSPYEQYF.